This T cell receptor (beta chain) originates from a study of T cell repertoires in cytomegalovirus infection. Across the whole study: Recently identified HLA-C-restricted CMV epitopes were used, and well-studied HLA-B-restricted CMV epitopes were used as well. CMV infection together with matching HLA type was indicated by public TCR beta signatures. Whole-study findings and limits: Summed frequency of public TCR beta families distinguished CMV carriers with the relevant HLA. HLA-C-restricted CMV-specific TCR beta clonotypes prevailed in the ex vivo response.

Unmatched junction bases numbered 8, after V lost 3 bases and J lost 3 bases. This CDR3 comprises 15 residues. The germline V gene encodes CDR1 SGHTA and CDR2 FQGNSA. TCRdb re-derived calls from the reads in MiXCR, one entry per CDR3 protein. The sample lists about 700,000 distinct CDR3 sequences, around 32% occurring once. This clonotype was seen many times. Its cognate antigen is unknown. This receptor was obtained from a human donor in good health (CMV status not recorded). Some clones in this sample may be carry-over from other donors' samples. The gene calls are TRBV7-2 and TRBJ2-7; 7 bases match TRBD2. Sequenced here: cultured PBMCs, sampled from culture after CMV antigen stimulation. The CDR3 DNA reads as TGTGCCAGCAGCTTCTCGGCGGGAGTATTCTACGAGCAGTACTTC. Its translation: CASSFSAGVFYEQYF.